The TCR beta chain described here comes from a study of T-cell memory formation after mild COVID-19. TCRdb re-analysed the 5' RACE reads in MiXCR, keeping a single row per CDR3 protein. The sample holds 350,000 or so distinct CDR3 sequences, 20% to 25% seen once. This clonotype was recorded a few times. What it binds is not known. From germline, CDR1 is SQVTM and CDR2 ANQGSEA. This CDR3 comprises 14 residues. V shed 5 bases and J 5 bases; nucleotides not matched to a gene: 4. The study's findings and limits: What remained unconfirmed was the SARS-CoV-2 specificity of second-wave clones peaking on day 37.

The chain couples TRBV29-1 to TRBJ1-4; 11 bases are shared with TRBD1. The sample comprised PBMCs or a T cell subset sorted from them (not recorded which). This receptor was obtained from a man between 18 and 29 years old who had mild COVID-19 (a few samples of this study predate the infection). Cell type and time point are not known. CDR3 sequence (DNA): TGCAGCGTTTCCGGACAGGGGGCAAATGAAAAACTGTTTTTT. Translated, it gives CSVSGQGANEKLFF.